A selection of T cell receptor beta chains follows, all from one sample in a study of CD8 T cells in ankylosing spondylitis. TCRdb processed the 5' RACE reads anew with MiXCR; each CDR3 protein has one entry. The data show about 150,000 distinct CDR3 sequences, more than 5.5% seen once. The source material was blood, either unsorted or a sorted T cell fraction (not recorded which). The receptors stem from a female donor with ankylosing spondylitis or in good health (not recorded which). Each CDR3 is given with its conserved first and last residue. The D gene is left open where the match is weak. Clone size is stated in some rows and not others, as once, few, many or a class when expanded.

CDR3 protein,CDR3 DNA,clone size,V gene,D gene,J gene
CASSLFRVSGNQPQHF,TGTGCCAGCAGTTTATTCCGGGTCTCTGGCAATCAGCCCCAGCATTTT,many,TRBV28,NA,TRBJ1-5
CASSQDGQIGNEKLFF,TGCGCCAGCAGCCAAGACGGACAGATTGGGAATGAAAAACTGTTTTTT,many,TRBV4-1,NA,TRBJ1-4
CASSQGGNEQFF,TGTGCCAGCAGCCAAGGGGGGAATGAGCAGTTCTTC,many,TRBV3-1,NA,TRBJ2-1
CASSQGMSSYNEQFF,TGTGCCAGCAGCCAGGGTATGAGCTCCTACAATGAGCAGTTCTTC,many,TRBV3-1,NA,TRBJ2-1
CASSHWGGGTYLNEQFF,TGTGCCAGCAGCCATTGGGGGGGTGGGACTTACCTGAATGAGCAGTTCTTC,many,TRBV3-1,TRBD2,TRBJ2-1
CASGRYNSPLHF,TGTGCCTCCGGACGGTATAATTCACCCCTCCACTTT,NA,TRBV28,NA,TRBJ1-6
CASSEASGGAEDTQYF,TGTGCCAGCAGCGAAGCTAGCGGGGGGGCCGAAGATACGCAGTATTTT,NA,TRBV6-4,TRBD2,TRBJ2-3
CSAREAPISYEQYF,TGCAGTGCTAGAGAGGCCCCGATCTCCTACGAGCAGTACTTC,many,TRBV20-1,NA,TRBJ2-7
CASSYFGTHKGTQYF,TGTGCCAGCAGTTACTTCGGGACTCACAAGGGGACCCAGTACTTC,few,TRBV6-2/TRBV6-3,NA,TRBJ2-5
CASSQDRLTGREKLFF,TGTGCCAGCAGCCAAGACCGCCTGACAGGGCGGGAAAAACTGTTTTTT,many,TRBV4-2,TRBD1,TRBJ1-4
CASSTAGYHTDTQYF,TGTGCCAGCAGCACTGCAGGTTATCACACAGATACGCAGTATTTT,many,TRBV7-2,NA,TRBJ2-3
CAWDRDSLVTQYF,TGTGCCTGGGACAGGGACAGCCTTGTTACGCAGTATTTT,many,TRBV30,TRBD1,TRBJ2-3
CATSRAYGRGDTQYF,TGTGCCACCAGCAGAGCTTACGGCAGGGGAGATACGCAGTATTTT,many,TRBV15,NA,TRBJ2-3
CASSAAGRYTGELFF,TGTGCCAGCAGCGCCGCGGGGCGGTACACCGGGGAGCTGTTTTTT,many,TRBV7-8,NA,TRBJ2-2
CSAGGTGLSNYGYTF,TGCAGTGCCGGCGGGACAGGGCTTTCTAACTATGGCTACACCTTC,many,TRBV20-1,TRBD1,TRBJ1-2
CATSRDSGETQYF,TGTGCCACCAGCAGAGATTCCGGAGAGACCCAGTACTTC,few,TRBV15,NA,TRBJ2-5
CASSLLRENYMNTEAFF,TGCGCCAGCAGCCTTCTTAGGGAAAACTACATGAACACTGAAGCTTTCTTT,NA,TRBV10-2,NA,TRBJ1-1
CATSRGQGLGEQYF,TGTGCCACCAGCAGGGGACAGGGCCTAGGGGAGCAGTACTTC,many,TRBV15,TRBD1,TRBJ2-7
CASSFGQGLETQYF,TGTGCCAGCAGTTTCGGGCAGGGTTTAGAGACCCAGTACTTC,many,TRBV12-3/TRBV12-4,NA,TRBJ2-5
CASSKRGRDTEAFF,TGTGCCAGCAGCAAAAGGGGAAGGGACACTGAAGCTTTCTTT,many,TRBV21-1,NA,TRBJ1-1
CASSLDSGHGVKYF,TGCGCCAGCAGCTTGGATTCCGGACACGGAGTTAAGTACTTC,many,TRBV5-1,NA,TRBJ2-7
CASSTQTGVSYEQYF,TGCGCCAGCAGCACCCAGACAGGGGTCTCCTACGAGCAGTACTTC,many,TRBV5-1,TRBD1,TRBJ2-7
CASSPGPGGVNTGELFF,TGTGCCAGCAGCCCGGGTCCGGGGGGGGTGAACACCGGGGAGCTGTTTTTT,many,TRBV4-2,TRBD2,TRBJ2-2
CASSLAGGTHNEQFF,TGTGCCAGCAGCCTAGCGGGGGGTACACACAATGAGCAGTTCTTC,many,TRBV7-2,TRBD2,TRBJ2-1
CASSVGSNTEAFF,TGTGCCAGCAGCGTAGGCTCGAACACTGAAGCTTTCTTT,many,TRBV9,NA,TRBJ1-1
CSARDFLSFGYTF,TGCAGTGCTAGAGATTTCTTGTCTTTTGGCTACACCTTC,many,TRBV20-1,NA,TRBJ1-2
CSASPTTGKAFF,TGCAGTGCTAGCCCAACGACAGGGAAGGCTTTCTTT,NA,TRBV20-1,TRBD1,TRBJ1-1
CASSPRQSYGEQYF,TGTGCCAGCAGTCCCCGACAGTCTTACGGCGAGCAGTACTTC,many,TRBV12-3/TRBV12-4,NA,TRBJ2-7
CASSFGDVRTDTQYF,TGTGCCAGCAGCTTCGGGGACGTCCGCACAGATACGCAGTATTTT,NA,TRBV7-9,NA,TRBJ2-3
CASKPGSISSTDTQYF,TGTGCCAGCAAACCAGGTTCAATTTCTAGCACAGATACGCAGTATTTT,many,TRBV6-1,NA,TRBJ2-3
CASSPPTGAKNIQYF,TGTGCCAGCAGCCCGCCGACTGGAGCCAAAAACATTCAGTACTTC,few,TRBV7-2,NA,TRBJ2-4
CASSYSVETQYF,TGTGCCAGCAGTTACTCGGTGGAGACCCAGTACTTC,many,TRBV6-2/TRBV6-3,NA,TRBJ2-5
CASSFGRSSYEQYF,TGTGCCAGCAGTTTTGGAAGGAGCTCCTACGAGCAGTACTTC,many,TRBV12-3/TRBV12-4,NA,TRBJ2-7
CASSMGGYEQFF,TGTGCCAGTAGTATGGGTGGCTATGAGCAGTTCTTC,few,TRBV19,NA,TRBJ2-1
CASSRLVAAGMYQETQYF,TGTGCCAGCAGCCGATTGGTGGCGGCGGGGATGTACCAAGAGACCCAGTACTTC,many,TRBV11-1,NA,TRBJ2-5
CASSESGGVSSPLHF,TGTGCCAGCAGTGAATCGGGAGGGGTGAGTTCACCCCTCCACTTT,many,TRBV6-1,NA,TRBJ1-6
CASSGDRGFDGYTF,TGTGCCAGCAGTGGGGACAGGGGGTTTGATGGCTACACCTTC,many,TRBV28,TRBD1,TRBJ1-2
CASSYSNRGLAKNIQYF,TGTGCCAGCAGTTACTCGAATCGGGGCCTAGCCAAAAACATTCAGTACTTC,NA,TRBV6-5,NA,TRBJ2-4
CASSYAGVIQYF,TGTGCCAGCAGTTACGCAGGGGTCATTCAGTACTTC,many,TRBV6-2/TRBV6-3,NA,TRBJ2-4
CASSFNTEQYF,TGTGCCAGCAGCTTTAACACGGAGCAGTACTTC,few,TRBV7-2,NA,TRBJ2-7
CASSPTSDGYNEQFF,TGTGCCAGCAGCCCGACCTCTGACGGCTACAATGAGCAGTTCTTC,many,TRBV7-2,NA,TRBJ2-1
CASSFGGRNTIYF,TGCGCCAGCAGCTTCGGGGGAAGAAACACCATATATTTT,many,TRBV5-1,NA,TRBJ1-3
CASSGQGFTGNTIYF,TGTGCCAGCAGCGGACAGGGGTTTACTGGAAACACCATATATTTT,many,TRBV7-2,TRBD1,TRBJ1-3
CSASSAPGGGYEQYF,TGCAGTGCTAGTAGCGCTCCCGGGGGCGGCTACGAGCAGTACTTC,many,TRBV20-1,NA,TRBJ2-7
CASSLRWYRGRLHYGYTF,TGTGCCAGCAGCTTGCGGTGGTACAGGGGACGCCTACACTATGGCTACACCTTC,many,TRBV5-6,TRBD1,TRBJ1-2
CASSLSDPVGGGVTEAFF,TGCGCCAGCAGCTTGTCGGATCCGGTGGGGGGGGGTGTGACTGAAGCTTTCTTT,NA,TRBV5-1,NA,TRBJ1-1
CASSPRGPLQETQYF,TGTGCCAGCAGCCCTCGCGGTCCTCTACAAGAGACCCAGTACTTC,many,TRBV13,NA,TRBJ2-5
CSVEGGADTQYF,TGCAGCGTTGAAGGTGGAGCAGATACGCAGTATTTT,many,TRBV29-1,NA,TRBJ2-3
CSARDPTPQGDTQYF,TGCAGTGCTAGAGATCCAACCCCTCAAGGCGATACGCAGTATTTT,many,TRBV20-1,NA,TRBJ2-3
CASSPGGGGAFF,TGTGCCAGCAGCCCCGGCGGCGGCGGGGCTTTCTTT,many,TRBV3-1,NA,TRBJ1-1
CASSSTGDGTDTQYF,TGTGCCAGCAGCTCGACAGGGGACGGCACAGATACGCAGTATTTT,few,TRBV7-2,TRBD1,TRBJ2-3
CASQGGLDLEAFF,TGTGCCAGCCAAGGGGGGCTGGATTTGGAAGCTTTCTTT,many,TRBV12-3/TRBV12-4,NA,TRBJ1-1
CSARQGASGNQPQHF,TGCAGTGCTAGACAGGGGGCGAGTGGCAATCAGCCCCAGCATTTT,many,TRBV20-1,TRBD1,TRBJ1-5
CASAPPISYNEQFF,TGTGCCAGCGCCCCGCCAATATCCTACAATGAGCAGTTCTTC,few,TRBV28,NA,TRBJ2-1
CASSLEGLNEQFF,TGCGCCAGCAGCTTAGAGGGGCTCAATGAGCAGTTCTTC,many,TRBV5-1,NA,TRBJ2-1
CSAQGASGGLQPQHF,TGCAGTGCTCAGGGGGCCTCCGGAGGGCTTCAGCCCCAGCATTTT,many,TRBV20-1,TRBD1,TRBJ1-5
CASSQDRVSSYEQYF,TGCGCCAGCAGCCAAGACAGGGTGAGCTCCTACGAGCAGTACTTC,many,TRBV4-3,NA,TRBJ2-7
CASSLEVPNYGYTF,TGTGCCAGCAGCTTAGAAGTTCCGAACTATGGCTACACCTTC,NA,TRBV7-9,NA,TRBJ1-2